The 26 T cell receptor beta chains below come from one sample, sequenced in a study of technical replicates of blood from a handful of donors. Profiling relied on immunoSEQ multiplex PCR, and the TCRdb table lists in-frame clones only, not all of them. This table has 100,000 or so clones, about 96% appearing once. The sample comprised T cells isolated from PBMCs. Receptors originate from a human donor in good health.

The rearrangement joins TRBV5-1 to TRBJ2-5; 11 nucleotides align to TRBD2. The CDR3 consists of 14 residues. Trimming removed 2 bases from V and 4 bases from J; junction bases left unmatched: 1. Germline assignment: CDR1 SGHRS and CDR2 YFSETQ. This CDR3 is CASSLTSGRETQYF. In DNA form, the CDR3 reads TGCGCCAGCAGCTTAACTAGCGGGAGAGAGACCCAGTACTTC.

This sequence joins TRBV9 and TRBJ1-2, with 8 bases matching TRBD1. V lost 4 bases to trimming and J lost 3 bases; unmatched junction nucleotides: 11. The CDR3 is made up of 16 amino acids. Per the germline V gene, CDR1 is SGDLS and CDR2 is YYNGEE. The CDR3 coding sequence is TGTGCCAGCAGCCCTGCCCTCCAGGGGGCTTACTATGGCTACACCTTC. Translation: CASSPALQGAYYGYTF. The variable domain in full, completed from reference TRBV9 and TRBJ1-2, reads DSGVTQTPKHLITATGQRVTLRCSPRSGDLSVYWYQQSLDQGLQFLIQYYNGEERAKGNILERFSAQQFPDLHSELNLSSLELGDSALYFCASSPALQGAYYGYTFGSGTRLTVV.

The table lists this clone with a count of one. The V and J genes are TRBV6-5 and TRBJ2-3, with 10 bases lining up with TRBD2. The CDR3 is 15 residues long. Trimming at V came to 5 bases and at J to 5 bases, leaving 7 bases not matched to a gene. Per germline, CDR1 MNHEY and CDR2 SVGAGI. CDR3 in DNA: TGTGCCAGCAGTCGGGGAACTAGCGGGAAAGATACGCAGTATTTT. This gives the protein CASSRGTSGKDTQYF.

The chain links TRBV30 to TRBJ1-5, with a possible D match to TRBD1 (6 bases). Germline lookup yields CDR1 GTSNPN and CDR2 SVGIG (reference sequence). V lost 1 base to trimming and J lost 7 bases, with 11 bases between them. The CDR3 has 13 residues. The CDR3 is CAWSGQVEQPQHF. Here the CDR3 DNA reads TGTGCCTGGAGTGGACAGGTTGAACAGCCCCAGCATTTT.

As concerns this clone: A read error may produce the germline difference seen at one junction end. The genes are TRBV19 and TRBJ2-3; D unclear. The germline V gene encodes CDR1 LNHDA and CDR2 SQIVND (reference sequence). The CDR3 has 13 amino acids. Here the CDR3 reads CASSTTGTYTQYF. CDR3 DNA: TGTGCCAGTAGTACGACTGGCACATATACGCAGTATTTT.

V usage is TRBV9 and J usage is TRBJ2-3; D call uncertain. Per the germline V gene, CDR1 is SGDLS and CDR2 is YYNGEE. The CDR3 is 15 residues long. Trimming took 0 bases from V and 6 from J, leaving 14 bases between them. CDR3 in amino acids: CASSVEGARTDTQYF. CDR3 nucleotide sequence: TGTGCCAGCAGCGTAGAAGGCGCTAGAACGGATACGCAGTATTTT.

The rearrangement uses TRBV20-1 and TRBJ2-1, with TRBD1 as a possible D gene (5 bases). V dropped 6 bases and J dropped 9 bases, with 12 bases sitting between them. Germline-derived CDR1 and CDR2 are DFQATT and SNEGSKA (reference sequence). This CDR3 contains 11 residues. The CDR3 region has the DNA TGCAGTGCGCCAGGGTGGGGTGAGCAGTTCTTC. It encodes CSAPGWGEQFF.

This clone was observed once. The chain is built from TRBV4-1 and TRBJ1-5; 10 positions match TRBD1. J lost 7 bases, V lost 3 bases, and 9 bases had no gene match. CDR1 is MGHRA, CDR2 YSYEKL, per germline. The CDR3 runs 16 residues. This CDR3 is CASSHPPDRGRQPQHF. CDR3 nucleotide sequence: TGCGCCAGCAGCCACCCCCCAGACAGGGGGCGGCAGCCCCAGCATTTT.

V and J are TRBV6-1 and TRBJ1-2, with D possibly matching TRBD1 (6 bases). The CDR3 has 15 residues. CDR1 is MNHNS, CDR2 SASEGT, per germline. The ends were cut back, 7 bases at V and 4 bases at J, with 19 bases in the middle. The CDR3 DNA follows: TGTGCCAGCACCACCCCACGGGACATACCCTATGGCTACACCTTC. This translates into CASTTPRDIPYGYTF.

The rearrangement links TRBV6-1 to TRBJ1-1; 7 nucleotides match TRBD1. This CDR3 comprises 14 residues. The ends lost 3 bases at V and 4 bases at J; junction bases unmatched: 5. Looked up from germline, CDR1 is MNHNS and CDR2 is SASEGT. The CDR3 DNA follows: TGTGCCAGCAGTGAGTCGACAGGGAGCACTGAAGCTTTCTTT. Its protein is CASSESTGSTEAFF.

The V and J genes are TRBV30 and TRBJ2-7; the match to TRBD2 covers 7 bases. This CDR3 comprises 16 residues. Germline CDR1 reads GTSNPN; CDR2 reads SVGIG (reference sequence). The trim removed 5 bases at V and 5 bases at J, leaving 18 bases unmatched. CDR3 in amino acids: CAWGPSVAGEENEQYF. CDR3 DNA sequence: TGTGCCTGGGGGCCTAGCGTGGCGGGAGAGGAGAACGAGCAGTACTTC.

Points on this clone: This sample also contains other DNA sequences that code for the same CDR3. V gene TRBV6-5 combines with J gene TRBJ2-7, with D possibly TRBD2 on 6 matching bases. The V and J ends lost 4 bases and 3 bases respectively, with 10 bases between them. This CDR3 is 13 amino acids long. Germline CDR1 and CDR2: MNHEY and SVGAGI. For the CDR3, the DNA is TGTGCCAGCAGTTTCGGGGGTTTCTACGAGCAGTACTTC. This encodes CASSFGGFYEQYF.

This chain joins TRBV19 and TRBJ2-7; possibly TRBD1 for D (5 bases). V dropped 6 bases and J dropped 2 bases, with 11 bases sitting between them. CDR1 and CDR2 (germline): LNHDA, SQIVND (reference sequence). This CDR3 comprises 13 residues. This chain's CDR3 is CASSAQVAYEQYF. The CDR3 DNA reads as TGTGCCAGTAGCGCACAGGTAGCCTACGAGCAGTACTTC. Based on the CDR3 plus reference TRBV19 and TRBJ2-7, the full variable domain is DGGITQSPKYLFRKEGQNVTLSCEQNLNHDAMYWYRQDPGQGLRLIYYSQIVNDFQKGDIAEGYSVSREKKESFPLTVTSAQKNPTAFYLCASSAQVAYEQYFGPGTRLTVT.

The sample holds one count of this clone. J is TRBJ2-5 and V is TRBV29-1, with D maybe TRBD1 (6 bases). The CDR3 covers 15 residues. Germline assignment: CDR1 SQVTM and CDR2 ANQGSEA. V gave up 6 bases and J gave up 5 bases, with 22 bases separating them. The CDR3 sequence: CSVREGERSQETQYF. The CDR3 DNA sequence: TGCAGCGTCCGTGAGGGGGAACGGTCGCAGGAGACCCAGTACTTC. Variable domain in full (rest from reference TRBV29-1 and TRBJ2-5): SAVISQKPSRDICQRGTSLTIQCQVDSQVTMMFWYRQQPGQSLTLIATANQGSEATYESGFVIDKFPISRPNLTFSTLTVSNMSPEDSSIYLCSVREGERSQETQYFGPGTRLLVL.

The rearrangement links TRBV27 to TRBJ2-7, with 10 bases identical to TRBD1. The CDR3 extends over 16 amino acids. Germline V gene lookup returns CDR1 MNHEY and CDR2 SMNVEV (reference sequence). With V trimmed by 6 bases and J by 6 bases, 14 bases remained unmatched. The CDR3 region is CASSVHPGQGRVEQYF. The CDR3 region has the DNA TGTGCCAGCAGCGTCCATCCGGGACAGGGGAGGGTCGAGCAGTACTTC.

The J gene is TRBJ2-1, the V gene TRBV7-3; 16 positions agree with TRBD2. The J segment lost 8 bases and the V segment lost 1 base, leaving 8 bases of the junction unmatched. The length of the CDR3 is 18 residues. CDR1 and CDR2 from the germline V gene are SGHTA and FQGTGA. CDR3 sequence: CASSLISGTSGRDHEQFF. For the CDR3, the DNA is TGTGCCAGCAGCTTAATATCCGGGACTAGCGGGAGGGACCATGAGCAGTTCTTC.

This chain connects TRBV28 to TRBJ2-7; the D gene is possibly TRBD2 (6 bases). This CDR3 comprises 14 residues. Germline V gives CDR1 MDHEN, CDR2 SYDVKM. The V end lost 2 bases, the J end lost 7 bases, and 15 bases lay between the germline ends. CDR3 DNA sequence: TGTGCCAGCAGTTTAAGGGCAACCGGAGGGGAGCAGTACTTC. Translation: CASSLRATGGEQYF.

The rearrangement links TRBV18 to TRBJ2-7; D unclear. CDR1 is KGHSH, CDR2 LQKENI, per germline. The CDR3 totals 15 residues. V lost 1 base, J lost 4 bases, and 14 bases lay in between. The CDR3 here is CASSPLDTTFYEQYF. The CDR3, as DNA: TGTGCCAGCTCACCACTCGATACTACCTTTTACGAGCAGTACTTC.

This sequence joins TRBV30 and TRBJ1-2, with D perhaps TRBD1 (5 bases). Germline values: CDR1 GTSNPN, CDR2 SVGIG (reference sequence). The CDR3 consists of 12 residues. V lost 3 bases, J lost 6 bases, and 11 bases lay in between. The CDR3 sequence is CAWSQGVHGYTF. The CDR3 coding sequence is TGTGCCTGGAGCCAAGGGGTACATGGCTACACCTTC.

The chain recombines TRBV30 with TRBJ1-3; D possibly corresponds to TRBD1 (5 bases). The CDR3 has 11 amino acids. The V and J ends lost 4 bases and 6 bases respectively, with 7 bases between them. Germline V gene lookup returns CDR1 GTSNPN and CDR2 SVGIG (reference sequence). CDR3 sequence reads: CAWTGVNTIYF. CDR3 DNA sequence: TGTGCCTGGACGGGGGTAAACACCATATATTTT.

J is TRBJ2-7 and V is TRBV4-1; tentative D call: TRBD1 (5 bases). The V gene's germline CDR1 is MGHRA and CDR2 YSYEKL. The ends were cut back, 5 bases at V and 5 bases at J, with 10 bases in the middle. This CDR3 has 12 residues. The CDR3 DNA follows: TGCGCCAGCAGCTACCCAGGGAACGAGCAGTACTTC. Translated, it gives CASSYPGNEQYF.

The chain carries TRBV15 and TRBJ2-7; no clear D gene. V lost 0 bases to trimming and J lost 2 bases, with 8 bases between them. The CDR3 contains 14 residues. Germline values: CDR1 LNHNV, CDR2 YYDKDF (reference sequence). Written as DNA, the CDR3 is TGTGCCACCAGCAGAGACAGGTTTACCTACGAGCAGTACTTC. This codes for CATSRDRFTYEQYF.

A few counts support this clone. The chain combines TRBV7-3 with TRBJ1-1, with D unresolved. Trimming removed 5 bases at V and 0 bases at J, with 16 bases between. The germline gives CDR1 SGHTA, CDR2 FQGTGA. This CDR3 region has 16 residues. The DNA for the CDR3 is TGTGCCAGCAGCCTTGGACTTCTAGGCATGAACACTGAAGCTTTCTTT. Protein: CASSLGLLGMNTEAFF.

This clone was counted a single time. CDR3 residues: CASSRLGAYNEQFF. The DNA for the CDR3 is TGTGCCAGTTCAAGGCTAGGGGCCTACAATGAGCAGTTCTTC. The chain couples TRBV19 to TRBJ2-1; possibly TRBD1 for D (5 bases). The V gene lost 8 bases and the J gene lost 2 bases, with 13 bases spanning the gap. The germline CDR1 and CDR2 sequences are LNHDA and SQIVND (reference sequence). This CDR3 is 14 amino acids long.

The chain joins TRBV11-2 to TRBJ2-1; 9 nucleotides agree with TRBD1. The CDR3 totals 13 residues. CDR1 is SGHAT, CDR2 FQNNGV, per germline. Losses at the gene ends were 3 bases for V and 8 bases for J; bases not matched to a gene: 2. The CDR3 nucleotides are TGTGCCAGCAGCTTTGGACAGGGGTATGAGCAGTTCTTC. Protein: CASSFGQGYEQFF.

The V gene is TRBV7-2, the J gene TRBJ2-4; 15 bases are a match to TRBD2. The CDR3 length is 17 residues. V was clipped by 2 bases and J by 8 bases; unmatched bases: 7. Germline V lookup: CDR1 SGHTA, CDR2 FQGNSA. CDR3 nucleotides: TGTGCCAGCAGCTTAAGGGGACTAGCGGGAGGTGGGGACATTCAGTACTTC. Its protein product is CASSLRGLAGGGDIQYF.